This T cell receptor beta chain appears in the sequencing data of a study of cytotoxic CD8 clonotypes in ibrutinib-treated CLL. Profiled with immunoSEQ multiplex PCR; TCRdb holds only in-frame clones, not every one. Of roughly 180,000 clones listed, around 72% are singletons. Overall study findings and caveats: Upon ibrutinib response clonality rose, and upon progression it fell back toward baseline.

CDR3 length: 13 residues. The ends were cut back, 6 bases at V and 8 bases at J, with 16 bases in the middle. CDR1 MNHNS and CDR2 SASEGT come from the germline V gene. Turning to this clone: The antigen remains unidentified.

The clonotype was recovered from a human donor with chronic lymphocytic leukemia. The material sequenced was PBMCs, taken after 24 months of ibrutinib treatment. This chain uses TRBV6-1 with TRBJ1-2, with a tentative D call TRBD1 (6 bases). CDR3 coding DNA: TGTGCCAGCAGAGTAGGGGGGCTGGGCGGCTACACCTTC. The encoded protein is CASRVGGLGGYTF.